These T cell receptor beta chains were read from a single sample in a study of radiotherapy plus CTLA-4 blockade in lung cancer. Here immunoSEQ multiplex PCR was the method, and the copy in TCRdb shows in-frame clones only, minus some. The data show tens of thousands of clones, with about two thirds seen just once and about 3% held by the top ten. Sequencing used peripheral blood, obtained from a patient treated with radiotherapy plus ipilimumab. Every receptor here comes from a human donor with non-small cell lung cancer whose response to radiotherapy plus ipilimumab could not be evaluated. Each CDR3 is given with its conserved first and last residue. The D gene is left open where the match is weak. Rows give clone size only sometimes, using once, few, many, or a class for an expanded clone.

TRBD1 TRBJ2-1 few TRBV7-2 TGTGCCAGCAGCTTTGGACAGGCGTACAATGAGCAGCTCTTC CASSFGQAYNEQLF
NA TRBJ2-7 NA TRBV18 TGTGCCAGCTCACCACCGGGACTTTACGAGCAGTACTTC CASSPPGLYEQYF
NA TRBJ2-7 NA TRBV18 TGTGCCAGCTCACCACGGGGCAAATCCTACGAGCAGTACTTC CASSPRGKSYEQYF
TRBD2 TRBJ2-7 NA TRBV27 TGTGCCAGCAGTTTCTTCTCGGCTAGCGGAGCCTACGAGCAGTACTTC CASSFFSASGAYEQYF
NA TRBJ2-6 once TRBV5-4 TGTGCCAGCAGCTTGGGAGGGGGGGCCTCTGGGGCCAACGTCCTGACTTTC CASSLGGGASGANVLTF
TRBD1 TRBJ1-2 NA TRBV5-1 TGCGCCAGCAGCGTAGGACAGGGAGGCTATGGCTACACCTTC CASSVGQGGYGYTF
NA TRBJ1-1 NA TRBV20-1 TGCAGTGCCGCGGGGCCACAGGAAGCTTTCTTT CSAAGPQEAFF
TRBD1 TRBJ2-5 NA TRBV6-1 TGTGCCAGCACGGGGACAGGGGAGCCTTACCAGTACTTC CASTGTGEPYQYF
NA TRBJ1-5 few TRBV19 TGTGCCAGTAATCGGGGTAACTATCAGCCCCAGCATTTT CASNRGNYQPQHF
TRBD1 TRBJ2-7 NA TRBV7-2 TGTGCCAGCAGCTTAAAGGGCAGGGGGCTTGAGCAGTACTTC CASSLKGRGLEQYF
NA TRBJ1-4 NA TRBV13 TGTGCCAGCAGCTTAGGAAGCGGAGCGAATAATGAAAAACTGTTTTTT CASSLGSGANNEKLFF
NA TRBJ2-1 few TRBV6-1 TGTGCCAGCAGCTCGTACGGGACATCGGGAGGGTTCTTC CASSSYGTSGGFF
NA TRBJ1-6 NA TRBV4-1 TGCGCCAGCAGCCAAGGGACAGTAAATTCACCCCTCCACTTT CASSQGTVNSPLHF
NA TRBJ2-1 NA TRBV5-1 TGCGCCAGCAGCTTGTCCCCGGGAGCCAATGAGCAGTTCTTC CASSLSPGANEQFF
NA TRBJ1-2 NA TRBV9 TGTGCCAGCAGCGTAGCCAGGGATACTAACTATGGCTACACCTTC CASSVARDTNYGYTF
TRBD1 TRBJ1-4 NA TRBV25-1 TGTGCCAGCAGTCAACCGGGACAGGGAAAAAAACTGTTTTTT CASSQPGQGKKLFF
NA TRBJ1-2 few TRBV5-4 TGTGCCAGCAGCTTGGGCAGCCCTAGATATGGCTACACCTTC CASSLGSPRYGYTF
NA TRBJ2-5 NA TRBV11-2 TGTGCCAGCAGCTTCTCGGGACAATTGGGAGAGACCCAGTACTTC CASSFSGQLGETQYF
TRBD1 TRBJ1-1 NA TRBV18 TGTGCCAGCTCACCGACAGGGAAGAGCACTGAAGCTTTCTTT CASSPTGKSTEAFF
TRBD2 TRBJ2-5 few TRBV5-6 TGTGCCAGCAGCCGGACTAGCGGGAGACTTGAGACCCAGTACTTC CASSRTSGRLETQYF
TRBD1 TRBJ2-2 NA TRBV5-1 TGCGCCAGCAGCTTGGTATACGGGACAGCCGACACCGGGGAGCTGTTTTTT CASSLVYGTADTGELFF
NA TRBJ2-1 NA TRBV27 TGTGCCAGCAGTTTTTCAAACTCCTACAATGAGCAGTTCTTC CASSFSNSYNEQFF
NA TRBJ1-6 NA TRBV30 TGTGCCTGGAGTGAAGGGGGTCGAGATTCACCCCTCCACTTT CAWSEGGRDSPLHF
TRBD2 TRBJ2-2 few TRBV28 TGTGCCAGCCTAGCGGGAGGTTCGAACACCGGGGAGCTGTTTTTT CASLAGGSNTGELFF
NA TRBJ1-4 NA TRBV7-9 TGTGCCAGCAGCCAGGACAGTGAAAAACTGTTTTTT CASSQDSEKLFF
NA TRBJ2-7 NA TRBV6-1 TGTGCCAGCAGTCAGGTCTACAGCTCCTACGAGCAGTACTTC CASSQVYSSYEQYF
NA TRBJ1-1 few TRBV19 TGTGCCAGTAGTACCAGCGGGGAAAGAGGAACTGAAGCTTTCTTT CASSTSGERGTEAFF